This T cell receptor beta chain was profiled in a study of neoadjuvant nivolumab and ipilimumab in lung cancer. Notes on the study in general: Compared with tumor-adjacent uninvolved lung, resected tumors showed greater richness and clonality. Blood richness before therapy tracked richness in tumors resected after neoadjuvant therapy.

Germline CDR1 reads SGHRS; CDR2 reads YFSETQ. The CDR3 is 19 amino acids. V gave up 1 base and J gave up 1 base; unmatched junction bases: 15. Turning to this clone: Its antigen remains unidentified.

The table came from immunoSEQ multiplex PCR; TCRdb's copy has only in-frame clones and leaves some out. The table shows 40,000 to 55,000 clones, with 85% to 90% occurring only once. The sample in question was blood, obtained before neoadjuvant nivolumab, alone or with ipilimumab. The source is an adult with non-small cell lung cancer. Some clones in this sample may be carry-over from other donors' samples. V is TRBV5-1 and J is TRBJ1-2; TRBD1 matches 8 bases. Written as DNA, the CDR3 is TGCGCCAGCAGCTTGAAGTCCGCCAGGGGGCAGGGGGGTAACTATGGCTACACCTTC. Translated: CASSLKSARGQGGNYGYTF.